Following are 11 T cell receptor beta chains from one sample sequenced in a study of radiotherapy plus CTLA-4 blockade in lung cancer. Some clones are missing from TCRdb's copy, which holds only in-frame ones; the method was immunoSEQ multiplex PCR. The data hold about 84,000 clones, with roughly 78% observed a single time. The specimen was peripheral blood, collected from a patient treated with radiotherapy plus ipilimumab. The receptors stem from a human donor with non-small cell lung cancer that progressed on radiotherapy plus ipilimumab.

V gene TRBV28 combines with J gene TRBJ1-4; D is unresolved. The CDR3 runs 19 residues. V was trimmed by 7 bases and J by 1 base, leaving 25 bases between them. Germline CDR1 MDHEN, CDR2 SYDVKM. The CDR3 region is CASTSFRSVPQLTNEKLFF. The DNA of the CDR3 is TGTGCCAGCACATCTTTCCGGAGCGTGCCCCAGTTAACTAATGAAAAACTGTTTTTT.

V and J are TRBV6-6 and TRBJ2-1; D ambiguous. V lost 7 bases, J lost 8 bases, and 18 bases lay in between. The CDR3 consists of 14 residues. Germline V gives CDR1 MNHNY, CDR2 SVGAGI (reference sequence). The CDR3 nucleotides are TGTGCCAGCATAAACCTAAGCCTGCTCGATGAGCAGTTCTTC. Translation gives CASINLSLLDEQFF.

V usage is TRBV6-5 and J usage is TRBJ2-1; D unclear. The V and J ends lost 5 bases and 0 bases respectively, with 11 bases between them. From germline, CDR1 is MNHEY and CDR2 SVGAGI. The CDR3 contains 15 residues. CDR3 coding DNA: TGTGCCAGCAGTACAACATACGCCTCCTACAATGAGCAGTTCTTC. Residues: CASSTTYASYNEQFF.

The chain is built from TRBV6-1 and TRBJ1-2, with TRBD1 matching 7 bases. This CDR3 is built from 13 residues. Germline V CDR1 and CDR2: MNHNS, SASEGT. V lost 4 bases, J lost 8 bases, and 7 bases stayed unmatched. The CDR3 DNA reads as TGTGCCAGCAGTGGGGGCAGGGGGTCGGGCTACACCTTC. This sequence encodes CASSGGRGSGYTF.

The CDR3 sequence is CASRGTGGGNTIYF. In nucleotides, the CDR3 is TGTGCCAGCAGAGGGACAGGGGGTGGAAACACCATATATTTT. The chain joins TRBV2 to TRBJ1-3, with 11 bases aligning to TRBD1. V was pared by 6 bases and J by 3 bases, with 1 base of the junction left unmatched. CDR3 length: 14 amino acids. Germline V gene data show CDR1 as SNHLY and CDR2 as FYNNEI.

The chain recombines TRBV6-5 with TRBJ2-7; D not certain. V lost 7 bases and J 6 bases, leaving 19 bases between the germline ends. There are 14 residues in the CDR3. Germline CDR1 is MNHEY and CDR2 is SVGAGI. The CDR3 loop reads CASKWKGPAGEQYF. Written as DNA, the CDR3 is TGTGCCAGCAAGTGGAAGGGCCCCGCAGGCGAGCAGTACTTC.

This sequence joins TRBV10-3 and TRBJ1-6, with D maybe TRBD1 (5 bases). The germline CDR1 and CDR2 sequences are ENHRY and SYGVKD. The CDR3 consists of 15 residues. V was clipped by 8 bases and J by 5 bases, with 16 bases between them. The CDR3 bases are TGTGCCATCCAACCAGGGAGTAGAGATAATTCACCCCTCCACTTT. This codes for CAIQPGSRDNSPLHF.

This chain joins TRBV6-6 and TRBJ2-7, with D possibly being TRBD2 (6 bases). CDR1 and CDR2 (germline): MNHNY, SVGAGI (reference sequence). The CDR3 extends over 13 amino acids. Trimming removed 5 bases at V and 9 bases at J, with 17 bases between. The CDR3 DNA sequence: TGTGCCAGCAGTCTAGCGTCCTTCGACGGGCAGTACTTC. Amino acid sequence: CASSLASFDGQYF.

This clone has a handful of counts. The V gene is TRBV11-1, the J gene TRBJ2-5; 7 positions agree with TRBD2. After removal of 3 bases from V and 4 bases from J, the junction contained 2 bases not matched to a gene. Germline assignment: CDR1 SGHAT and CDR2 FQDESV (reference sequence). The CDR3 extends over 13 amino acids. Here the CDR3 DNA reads TGTGCCAGCAGCTTCTGGGGGGGAGAGACCCAGTACTTC. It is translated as CASSFWGGETQYF. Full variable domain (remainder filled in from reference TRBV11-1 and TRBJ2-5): EAEVAQSPRYKITEKSQAVAFWCDPISGHATLYWYRQILGQGPELLVQFQDESVVDDSQLPKDRFSAERLKGVDSTLKIQPAELGDSAMYLCASSFWGGETQYFGPGTRLLVL.

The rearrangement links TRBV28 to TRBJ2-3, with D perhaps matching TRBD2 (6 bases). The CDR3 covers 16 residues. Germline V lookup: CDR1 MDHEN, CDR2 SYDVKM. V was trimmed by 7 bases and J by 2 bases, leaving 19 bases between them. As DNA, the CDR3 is TGTGCCAGCACAGTAGCGGAGGAGGGTCTCACAGATACGCAGTATTTT. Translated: CASTVAEEGLTDTQYF.

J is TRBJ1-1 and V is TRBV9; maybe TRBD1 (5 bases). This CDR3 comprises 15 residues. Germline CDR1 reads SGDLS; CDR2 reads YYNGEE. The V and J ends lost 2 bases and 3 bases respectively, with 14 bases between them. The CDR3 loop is CASSVGAIRDTEAFF. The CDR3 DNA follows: TGTGCCAGCAGCGTTGGGGCTATCAGGGACACTGAAGCTTTCTTT.